This paragraph covers one T cell receptor beta chain sequence. No antigen is known for it. The source of the sample is a study of cytomegalovirus exposure and HLA in healthy donors. About the research overall: Unique TCRs numbering about 87 million, obtained from HLA-typed donors, made up an early data release. Study results and limitations: It emerged from a later analysis that several of the most significant clusters appeared to be linked to common viral pathogens. Using a false discovery rate of 0.05, a later analysis showed that 16,951 TCR beta sequences were associated with HLA alleles. Data from an earlier analysis indicated that most TCR beta V segments were productive either about 87% or about 30% of the time.

The CDR3 is 13 amino acids. The germline CDR1 and CDR2 sequences are SGHKS and YYEKEE (reference sequence). V dropped 2 bases and J dropped 7 bases, with 12 bases sitting between them. Primers: 60 Vbeta forward and 13 Jbeta reverse. Repertoires were generated with immunoSEQ multiplex PCR, while TCRdb's copy carries only in-frame clones and drops some. The repertoire has about 130,000 clones, 70% to 90% of them found once; the top ten carry approximately 6%. The genes are TRBV5-5 and TRBJ1-1, with D possibly TRBD1 on 5 matching bases. The sample taken for sequencing was PBMCs. This TCR derives from a woman in her 40s in good health and CMV-seropositive. The DNA for the CDR3 is TGTGCCAGCAGCTTCAGGGAAGCGGGTGAAGCTTTCTTT. This sequence encodes CASSFREAGEAFF.